The 18 T cell receptor beta chains reported below all come from one sample, sequenced in a study of T-cell reconstitution after alpha-beta-depleted transplantation in children. Unique molecular identifiers were incorporated during preparation of the TCRbeta library. TCRdb re-analysed the PCR reads in MiXCR, keeping a single row per CDR3 protein. The data contain 500,000 to 750,000 distinct CDR3 sequences, around 27% of them singletons. Source: PBMCs, taken before TCRalphabeta/CD19-depleted stem cell transplant. The source of these receptors is a boy under two years old with Wiskott-Aldrich syndrome, due to receive a stem cell transplant.

V and J are TRBV7-6 and TRBJ1-3; the D is unclear. V gave up 5 bases and J gave up 4 bases, with 15 bases separating them. Germline assignment: CDR1 SGHVS and CDR2 FNYEAQ. This CDR3 contains 15 residues. DNA for the CDR3: TGTGCCAGCAGCCCAGACACCTCCCCGGGAAACACCATATATTTT. Translated, it gives CASSPDTSPGNTIYF.

In this sample, this clonotype turned up a few times. The chain joins TRBV5-6 to TRBJ2-1; D is perhaps TRBD2 (5 bases). V was cut by 4 bases and J by 7 bases, with 12 bases left in between. Germline V gene sequence: CDR1 SGHDT, CDR2 YYEEEE. The CDR3 length is 13 residues. CDR3 coding DNA: TGTGCCAGCAGCCCGACTATTGTAAATGAGCAGTTCTTC. This gives the protein CASSPTIVNEQFF.

The CDR3 DNA sequence: TGCGCCAGCAGTGGAGTTGACAGGAACACTGAAGCTTTCTTT. Its translation is CASSGVDRNTEAFF. This chain links TRBV10-2 with TRBJ1-1; D perhaps matches TRBD1 (5 bases). Trimming stripped 4 bases from V and 1 base from J, with 10 bases between. Germline V gene lookup returns CDR1 WSHSY and CDR2 SAAADI. This CDR3 has 14 amino acids.

This clonotype was detected many times. The chain links TRBV6-1 to TRBJ1-4; a weak D match, TRBD1 (5 bases). Between the trimmed V and J ends, which lost 6 bases and 0 bases, there was a span of 8 bases. The CDR3 is 14 amino acids. Germline V gives CDR1 MNHNS, CDR2 SASEGT. The CDR3 here is CASRGTATNEKLFF. In nucleotides, the CDR3 is TGTGCCAGCAGGGGGACCGCAACTAATGAAAAACTGTTTTTT.

This chain's CDR3 is CSARPVNNEQFF. CDR3 in DNA: TGCAGTGCTAGACCAGTGAACAATGAGCAGTTCTTC. This sequence joins TRBV20-1 and TRBJ2-1; D is uncertain. Trimming shortened V by 2 bases and J by 5 bases, and 7 bases separated the two germline ends. The CDR3 totals 12 residues. CDR1 is DFQATT and CDR2 is SNEGSKA in the germline V gene (reference sequence).

The rearrangement joins TRBV9 to TRBJ2-3; 11 bases are a match to TRBD2. V lost 2 bases to trimming and J lost 2 bases; unmatched junction nucleotides: 4. This CDR3 has 16 residues. Germline CDR1 and CDR2: SGDLS and YYNGEE. CDR3 sequence: CASSVGLAGLTDTQYF. The CDR3 DNA reads TGTGCCAGCAGCGTCGGACTAGCGGGCCTCACAGATACGCAGTATTTT.

The chain recombines TRBV5-1 with TRBJ2-7; 14 bases line up with TRBD2. The CDR3 sequence is 15 residues long. With V trimmed by 4 bases and J by 6 bases, 6 bases remained unmatched. Germline assignment: CDR1 SGHRS and CDR2 YFSETQ. The CDR3 here is CASSGPGLAGAEQYF. In DNA form, the CDR3 reads TGCGCCAGCAGCGGCCCGGGACTAGCGGGAGCCGAGCAGTACTTC.

The sample holds a few counts of this clonotype. This CDR3 is CSASRDTAYEQYF. The CDR3 DNA follows: TGCAGTGCTAGCCGGGACACAGCCTACGAGCAGTACTTC. The rearrangement joins TRBV20-1 to TRBJ2-7, with D possibly being TRBD1 (6 bases). Between the trimmed V and J ends, which lost 3 bases and 2 bases, there was a span of 11 bases. The CDR3 runs to 13 residues. Germline CDR1 reads DFQATT; CDR2 reads SNEGSKA (reference sequence).

The chain employs TRBV20-1 and TRBJ2-4, with 7 bases lining up with TRBD1. Losses at the gene ends were 0 bases for V and 6 bases for J; bases not matched to a gene: 2. From germline, CDR1 is DFQATT and CDR2 SNEGSKA (reference sequence). The CDR3 extends over 13 amino acids. In nucleotides, the CDR3 is TGCAGTGCTAGAGAAGGGACAGCAAACATTCAGTACTTC. Its translation: CSAREGTANIQYF.

V usage is TRBV12-3 or TRBV12-4 and J usage is TRBJ2-7; 7 nucleotides match TRBD2. The CDR3 contains 15 residues. V shed 5 bases, J shed 6 bases, and the junction held 13 bases outside the gene matches. CDR3 sequence reads: CASSVSWGGRGEQYF. For the CDR3, the DNA is TGTGCCAGCAGTGTAAGCTGGGGGGGGAGGGGCGAGCAGTACTTC.

This clonotype turned up a few times. The chain uses TRBV7-9 and TRBJ2-5; 10 bases line up with TRBD2. J was trimmed by 5 bases and V by 4 bases; bases with no gene match: 13. CDR1 is SEHNR, CDR2 FQNEAQ, per germline (reference sequence). The CDR3 is 17 residues long. In nucleotides, the CDR3 is TGTGCCAGCAGCTCCAAATTAGCGGGAGGAGGGGAGGAGACCCAGTACTTC. Amino acid sequence: CASSSKLAGGGEETQYF.

This chain links TRBV7-8 with TRBJ2-5, with D hard to call. The CDR3 is 9 residues long. The germline CDR1 and CDR2 sequences are SGHVS and FQNEAQ. V lost 8 bases and J lost 3, with 1 base in between. The CDR3 nucleotides read TGTGCCAGCGAAGAGACCCAGTACTTC. Translated, it gives CASEETQYF.

A few counts support this clonotype. The chain uses TRBV6-5 and TRBJ1-1; D gene uncertain. In germline, CDR1 is MNHEY, CDR2 SVGAGI. CDR3 length: 14 residues. With 2 bases removed from V and 1 base from J, the gap between germline ends came to 8 bases. CDR3 nucleotide sequence: TGTGCCAGCAGTTACGCGCACTCGAACACTGAAGCTTTCTTT. Its protein product is CASSYAHSNTEAFF.

CDR3 region: CSARRGRATYEQYF. The CDR3 nucleotides are TGCAGTGCTAGAAGAGGCAGGGCCACCTACGAGCAGTACTTC. This chain uses TRBV20-1 with TRBJ2-7; perhaps TRBD1 as D (5 bases). This CDR3 is built from 14 residues. V was cut by 2 bases and J by 2 bases, with 13 bases left in between. The V gene's germline CDR1 is DFQATT and CDR2 SNEGSKA (reference sequence).

This chain uses TRBV30 with TRBJ2-2; TRBD2 matches 7 bases. J gave up 8 bases and V 2 bases, and 11 bases lay outside the gene matches. Germline assignment: CDR1 GTSNPN and CDR2 SVGIG (reference sequence). CDR3 size: 15 residues. CDR3 residues: CAWSLGTRGVGELFF. The DNA for the CDR3 is TGTGCCTGGAGTCTAGGGACTCGGGGGGTGGGGGAGCTGTTTTTT. Combining the CDR3 with reference TRBV30 and TRBJ2-2 gives the whole variable domain SQTIHQWPATLVQPVGSPLSLECTVEGTSNPNLYWYRQAAGRGLQLLFYSVGIGQISSEVPQNLSASRPQDRQFILSSKKLLLSDSGFYLCAWSLGTRGVGELFFGEGSRLTVL.

The chain couples TRBV21-1 to TRBJ2-3; TRBD2, as called in the table, went unchecked against the DNA. TRBV21-1 is tagged as a pseudogene. This CDR3 comprises 15 residues. CDR3 sequence: CASSIGTSGTDTQYF. The CDR3 region has the DNA TGTGCCAGCAGCATAGGGACTAGCGGCACAGATACGCAGTATTTT.

J is TRBJ2-3 and V is TRBV15, with D possibly called TRBD1 or TRBD2 (6 bases each). Germline V gene lookup returns CDR1 LNHNV and CDR2 YYDKDF (reference sequence). V dropped 7 bases and J dropped 3 bases, with 11 bases sitting between them. The CDR3 sequence is 13 residues long. The CDR3 DNA reads TGTGCCACCAAGGGGGGAGTAACAGATACGCAGTATTTT. Translating gives CATKGGVTDTQYF.

V is TRBV6-1 and J is TRBJ2-7; TRBD2 aligns across 8 bases. V lost 1 base to trimming and J lost 1 base; unmatched junction nucleotides: 12. Germline assignment: CDR1 MNHNS and CDR2 SASEGT. The CDR3 spans 18 residues. The CDR3 bases are TGTGCCAGCAGTGAAGTTTTTTGGGGACTAGGAGTGTCCTACGAGCAGTACTTC. Its translation is CASSEVFWGLGVSYEQYF.